The T cell receptor (beta chain) under discussion was sequenced for a study of OX40 agonist ivuxolimab in advanced cancers. At the level of the study: Patients were 82.7% male with ages roughly 23 to 85, mean approximately 55. Broader study findings: The study observed clonal expansion of CD4+ and CD8+ blood T cells by week 6 at 0.1 to 3.0 mg/kg.

TCRdb's copy holds only in-frame clones and misses some; the assay was immunoSEQ multiplex PCR. This table holds tens of thousands of clones, about 85% found once. V was cut by 1 base and J by 4 bases, with 9 bases left in between. Germline assignment: CDR1 SGHTA and CDR2 FQGTGA. This CDR3 comprises 14 residues. Worth noting for this clone: Its antigen is not identified.

This clonotype was obtained from an adult with an advanced solid tumor such as melanoma, head and neck, liver or kidney cancer. This sample comprised CD4+ or CD8+ T cells sorted from blood, obtained in a trial of the OX40 agonist ivuxolimab. The chain combines TRBV7-3 with TRBJ2-3; no firm D call. CDR3 sequence (DNA): TGTGCCAGCAGCTTAAGTCAAGGAGCAGATACGCAGTATTTT. Its protein is CASSLSQGADTQYF.